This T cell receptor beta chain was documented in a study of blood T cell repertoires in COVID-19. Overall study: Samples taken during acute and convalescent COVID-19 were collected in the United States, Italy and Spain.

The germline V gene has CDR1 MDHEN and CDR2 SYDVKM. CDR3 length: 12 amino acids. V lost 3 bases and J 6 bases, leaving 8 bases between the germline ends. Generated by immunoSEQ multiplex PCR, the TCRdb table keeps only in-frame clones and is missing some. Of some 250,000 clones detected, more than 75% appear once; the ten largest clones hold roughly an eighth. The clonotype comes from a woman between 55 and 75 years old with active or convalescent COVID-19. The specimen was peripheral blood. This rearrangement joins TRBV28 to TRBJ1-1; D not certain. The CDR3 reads CASSLVRAEAFF. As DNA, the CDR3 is TGTGCCAGCAGTTTGGTGAGGGCTGAAGCTTTCTTT.